In this sample, the clone carrying this T cell receptor beta chain turned up a few times. Antigen specificity is unknown. From the germline J gene comes the end of the CDR3, since the read stops 3 residues before it. The data stem from a study of T cell clonality in common variable immunodeficiency. Sequencing used immunoSEQ multiplex PCR; TCRdb keeps in-frame clones, though not all of them. The repertoire consists of 40,000 to 45,000 clones, none detected only once. Points from the study as a whole: T cell subpopulation sequencing would be needed to explain CVID clonality. CVID subjects showed higher TCRbeta clonality than healthy controls.

Germline V gene data show CDR1 as LNHDA and CDR2 as SQIVND (reference sequence). Between the trimmed V and J ends, which lost 2 bases and 4 bases, there was a span of 14 bases. The CDR3 is made up of 15 amino acids. The TCR sequence derives from a person aged 18-70 years in good health. Sequences were obtained from peripheral blood mononuclear cells. The chain is built from TRBV19 and TRBJ1-2, with D possibly TRBD1 on 5 matching bases. The CDR3 protein is CASSIIGETVYGYTF. The DNA read from the CDR3 is TGTGCCAGTAGTATAATAGGGGAGACAGTCTATGGC.